This entry lists 7 T cell receptor beta chains sequenced from one sample in a study of T cell responses to AZD1222 COVID-19 vaccine. Method: immunoSEQ multiplex PCR; TCRdb's copy keeps in-frame clones and lacks some. The repertoire has tens of thousands of clones, around 84% of them found once; the top ten carry about 4.5%. The sample consisted of peripheral blood, taken 28 days after the second AZD1222 dose. The receptors shown here come from an adult who received the AZD1222 COVID-19 vaccine.

The V call is TRBV18, the J call TRBJ1-6, with no clear D. There are 13 residues in the CDR3. V was shortened by 3 bases and J by 9 bases, with 9 bases between the two germline ends. The germline gives CDR1 KGHSH, CDR2 LQKENI. The CDR3 nucleotides read TGTGCCAGCTCACCCCGGGATTTTTCACCCCTCCACTTT. Protein: CASSPRDFSPLHF.

This clone was seen only once. The genes are TRBV5-5 and TRBJ2-7, with a possible D match to TRBD1 (5 bases). The germline V gene has CDR1 SGHKS and CDR2 YYEKEE (reference sequence). V lost 1 base and J 3 bases, leaving 14 bases between the germline ends. There are 15 residues in the CDR3. The CDR3 DNA reads TGTGCCAGCAGCTTGAGTTCCTGGCAGGGCTACGAGCAGTACTTC. The encoded protein is CASSLSSWQGYEQYF. The full variable domain, rest sourced from reference TRBV5-5 and TRBJ2-7, is DAGVTQSPTHLIKTRGQQVTLRCSPISGHKSVSWYQQVLGQGPQFIFQYYEKEERGRGNFPDRFSARQFPNYSSELNVNALLLGDSALYLCASSLSSWQGYEQYFGPGTRLTVT.

This clone was seen once. The chain has TRBV6-1 and TRBJ2-7; D gene uncertain. V lost 1 base and J 3 bases, leaving 13 bases between the germline ends. CDR1 and CDR2 (germline): MNHNS, SASEGT. The CDR3 runs 15 residues. The CDR3 coding sequence is TGTGCCAGCAGTGAAGATGTAGTCCCCCACTACGAGCAGTACTTC. Translated, it gives CASSEDVVPHYEQYF.

The chain has TRBV21-1 and TRBJ2-5; TRBD1, the D gene given by the table, was not confirmed from the DNA. TRBV21-1 is labeled a pseudogene. This CDR3 has 16 amino acids. The CDR3 here is CASSTPGQGAGETQYF. As DNA, the CDR3 is TGTGCCAGCAGCACGCCGGGACAGGGGGCAGGAGAGACCCAGTACTTC.

The chain combines TRBV18 with TRBJ2-1; D is possibly TRBD2 (6 bases). With 3 bases removed from V and 9 bases from J, the gap between germline ends came to 21 bases. CDR3 length equals 16 residues. Germline CDR1 reads KGHSH; CDR2 reads LQKENI. The CDR3 here is CASSPLEGLSRGEQFF. DNA of the CDR3: TGTGCCAGCTCACCCCTCGAGGGACTGTCCCGGGGTGAGCAGTTCTTC.

The chain couples TRBV2 to TRBJ1-6, with unresolved D. V was clipped by 6 bases and J by 7 bases, with 10 bases between them. This CDR3 region has 13 residues. Germline V CDR1 and CDR2: SNHLY, FYNNEI. CDR3 in amino acids: CASRVGGNSPLHF. The CDR3 DNA reads as TGTGCCAGCAGGGTGGGTGGCAATTCACCCCTCCACTTT.

The J gene is TRBJ2-1, the V gene TRBV29-1, with TRBD2 matching 7 bases. Germline trimming cut 4 bases from V and 1 base from J; bases unmatched to any gene: 7. Per germline, CDR1 SQVTM and CDR2 ANQGSEA. The CDR3 loop spans 15 amino acids. CDR3 loop: CSVGGREWSYNEQFF. CDR3 DNA: TGCAGCGTTGGTGGGCGGGAGTGGTCCTACAATGAGCAGTTCTTC.